The rows below give T cell receptor beta chains drawn from one sample of a study of blood T cells in healthy people across ages. TCRdb fed the 5' RACE reads into MiXCR, producing one record per CDR3 protein. The data contain around 1,700,000 distinct CDR3 sequences, approximately 30% of them singletons. The sequenced sample consisted of blood. The receptors derive from a woman aged 25 to 39 in good health. Each CDR3 is given with its conserved first and last residue. Fields, in order: CDR3 DNA, CDR3 protein, J gene, D gene, clone size, V gene. D genes are given only for firm matches. Clone size appears in some rows only: once, few, many, or a class for an expanded clone.

CDR3 DNA: TGTGCCAGCAGCTTCAGGGGGCTGGACACCGGGGAGCTGTTTTTT; CDR3 protein: CASSFRGLDTGELFF; J gene: TRBJ2-2; D gene: TRBD1; clone size: NA; V gene: TRBV5-6
CDR3 DNA: TGTAGTGCTCAGACGCTAGCGGATTCCTACGAGCAGTACTTC; CDR3 protein: CSAQTLADSYEQYF; J gene: TRBJ2-7; D gene: TRBD2; clone size: NA; V gene: TRBV20-1
CDR3 DNA: TGCAGCTTAAGGACTAGCGGGGGGGCTGGATTGGGAGAGACCCAGTACTTC; CDR3 protein: CSLRTSGGAGLGETQYF; J gene: TRBJ2-5; D gene: TRBD2; clone size: many; V gene: TRBV29-1
CDR3 DNA: TGTGCCAGCAGTGAAGCGCGAGGTGGGGGGGATCAGCCCCAGCATTTT; CDR3 protein: CASSEARGGGDQPQHF; J gene: TRBJ1-5; D gene: NA; clone size: few; V gene: TRBV2
CDR3 DNA: TGCAGTGCTCGAAAACCGGGACAGGGGATAAGCACAGATACGCAGTATTTT; CDR3 protein: CSARKPGQGISTDTQYF; J gene: TRBJ2-3; D gene: TRBD1; clone size: few; V gene: TRBV20-1
CDR3 DNA: TGTGCCAGCAGCCTGGGACCTTCCACAGATACGCAGTATTTT; CDR3 protein: CASSLGPSTDTQYF; J gene: TRBJ2-3; D gene: NA; clone size: many; V gene: TRBV7-2
CDR3 DNA: TGTGCCAGCAAAATAAACAGGGAGTTGGATGGGGCCAACGTCCGGACTTTC; CDR3 protein: CASKINRELDGANVRTF; J gene: TRBJ2-6; D gene: NA; clone size: NA; V gene: TRBV27
CDR3 DNA: TGCAGTGCTAGCCGCCAAGGGACAGGGAAAGGTTTAAGGGAAAAACTGTTTTTT; CDR3 protein: CSASRQGTGKGLREKLFF; J gene: TRBJ1-4; D gene: TRBD1; clone size: NA; V gene: TRBV20-1
CDR3 DNA: TGTGCCACCCGAGGGGGGACTAACACAGATACGCAGTATTTT; CDR3 protein: CATRGGTNTDTQYF; J gene: TRBJ2-3; D gene: NA; clone size: NA; V gene: TRBV2
CDR3 DNA: TGCAGTGTGGCTAGCCGAATGATGGAGACCCAGTACTTC; CDR3 protein: CSVASRMMETQYF; J gene: TRBJ2-5; D gene: NA; clone size: few; V gene: TRBV20-1
CDR3 DNA: TGTGCCAGCAGCTTAGGACAGAACTCTGGAAACACCATATATTTT; CDR3 protein: CASSLGQNSGNTIYF; J gene: TRBJ1-3; D gene: NA; clone size: NA; V gene: TRBV5-1
CDR3 DNA: TGCGCCAGCAGCCCGGAGGCGGTCTCCTACGAGCAGTACTTC; CDR3 protein: CASSPEAVSYEQYF; J gene: TRBJ2-7; D gene: NA; clone size: many; V gene: TRBV5-1
CDR3 DNA: TGTGCCAGCTCACCGTACCAGAGGGACTCTGGGGCCAACGTCCTGACTTTC; CDR3 protein: CASSPYQRDSGANVLTF; J gene: TRBJ2-6; D gene: NA; clone size: few; V gene: TRBV18
CDR3 DNA: TGTGCCAGCAGTTACGTTATCCGGGATCGCACCACAGATACGCAGTATTTT; CDR3 protein: CASSYVIRDRTTDTQYF; J gene: TRBJ2-3; D gene: NA; clone size: few; V gene: TRBV6-2/TRBV6-3
CDR3 DNA: TGCCTTTATTGGATGGCGGGCACTGAAGCTTTCTTT; CDR3 protein: CLYWMAGTEAFF; J gene: TRBJ1-1; D gene: NA; clone size: few; V gene: TRBV29-1
CDR3 DNA: TGTGCCTGGAGTGGTTCAAACGAGCAGTACTTC; CDR3 protein: CAWSGSNEQYF; J gene: TRBJ2-7; D gene: NA; clone size: few; V gene: TRBV30
CDR3 DNA: TGTGCCAGCAGCTATGGAGCGGGCTCCATGAGGGAGACCCAGTACTTC; CDR3 protein: CASSYGAGSMRETQYF; J gene: TRBJ2-5; D gene: NA; clone size: NA; V gene: TRBV7-9
CDR3 DNA: TGCAGCGTATGGGACAGGGAGACTGAAGCTTTCTTT; CDR3 protein: CSVWDRETEAFF; J gene: TRBJ1-1; D gene: TRBD1; clone size: NA; V gene: TRBV29-1
CDR3 DNA: TGCGCCGGGACCGGTGAAGCTTTCTTT; CDR3 protein: CAGTGEAFF; J gene: TRBJ1-1; D gene: NA; clone size: NA; V gene: TRBV10-1
CDR3 DNA: TGCAGCGTTGAAGGGTCAGGGGGCGGTTACTACAATGAGCAGTTCTTC; CDR3 protein: CSVEGSGGGYYNEQFF; J gene: TRBJ2-1; D gene: TRBD1; clone size: NA; V gene: TRBV29-1
CDR3 DNA: TGCAGTGCTAGCCCGGTCCCGGGACAGGGTGGTCCCACAGATACGCAGTATTTT; CDR3 protein: CSASPVPGQGGPTDTQYF; J gene: TRBJ2-3; D gene: TRBD1; clone size: few; V gene: TRBV20-1
CDR3 DNA: TGCAGTGCTAGTGATCCGGGGGGGGAGGATCAGCCCCAGCATTTT; CDR3 protein: CSASDPGGEDQPQHF; J gene: TRBJ1-5; D gene: NA; clone size: NA; V gene: TRBV20-1
CDR3 DNA: TGCGCCAGCAGCCTGGAGAACAGGATGAACACTGAAGCTTTCTTT; CDR3 protein: CASSLENRMNTEAFF; J gene: TRBJ1-1; D gene: NA; clone size: NA; V gene: TRBV4-1
CDR3 DNA: TGCAGTGCTAGAGATGAGGCAGGAGCGGGGGGGATTTACAATGAGCAGTTCTTC; CDR3 protein: CSARDEAGAGGIYNEQFF; J gene: TRBJ2-1; D gene: TRBD2; clone size: NA; V gene: TRBV20-1
CDR3 DNA: TGTGCCAGCAGCCGCACATATAGCGGGAGAGAGACCCAGTACTTC; CDR3 protein: CASSRTYSGRETQYF; J gene: TRBJ2-5; D gene: TRBD2; clone size: few; V gene: TRBV12-3/TRBV12-4
CDR3 DNA: TGCAGTGCTAGCCCCGAGACTAGCTTATCGGATACGCAGTATTTT; CDR3 protein: CSASPETSLSDTQYF; J gene: TRBJ2-3; D gene: TRBD2; clone size: NA; V gene: TRBV20-1
CDR3 DNA: TGTGCCAGCAGTTTAGTCGGACAGGGGCACGAGCAGTACTTC; CDR3 protein: CASSLVGQGHEQYF; J gene: TRBJ2-7; D gene: TRBD1; clone size: NA; V gene: TRBV27
CDR3 DNA: TGCGCCAGCAGCCAAGAACAGGGCTCTGGGGCCAACGTCCTGACTTTC; CDR3 protein: CASSQEQGSGANVLTF; J gene: TRBJ2-6; D gene: NA; clone size: many; V gene: TRBV4-3
CDR3 DNA: TGTGCCAGCAGCTTATTTTGGCCCTTTGCGAAACTCTACGAGCAGTACTTC; CDR3 protein: CASSLFWPFAKLYEQYF; J gene: TRBJ2-7; D gene: NA; clone size: many; V gene: TRBV13
CDR3 DNA: TGCGCCAGCAGCCAAGACAGGGCTAGCGGGGGCTACGAGCAGTACTTC; CDR3 protein: CASSQDRASGGYEQYF; J gene: TRBJ2-7; D gene: TRBD2; clone size: NA; V gene: TRBV4-1
CDR3 DNA: TGTGCCAGCAGACCCGGACTAGCGGGGGAGAACCAAGAGACCCAGTACTTC; CDR3 protein: CASRPGLAGENQETQYF; J gene: TRBJ2-5; D gene: TRBD2; clone size: few; V gene: TRBV4-2
CDR3 DNA: TGTGCCAGCAGCCTTGAAGGGGCGACCCAGTACTTC; CDR3 protein: CASSLEGATQYF; J gene: TRBJ2-5; D gene: NA; clone size: few; V gene: TRBV14
CDR3 DNA: TGTGCCAGCTCACCACCTAGCGGGAGGACGTACAATGAGCAGTTCTTC; CDR3 protein: CASSPPSGRTYNEQFF; J gene: TRBJ2-1; D gene: TRBD2; clone size: NA; V gene: TRBV18
CDR3 DNA: TGTGCCAGCAGTTTAACAGGGTTTGACTATGGCTACACCTTC; CDR3 protein: CASSLTGFDYGYTF; J gene: TRBJ1-2; D gene: NA; clone size: many; V gene: TRBV27
CDR3 DNA: TGTGCCAGCAGCTGGGGGACGCAGTATTTT; CDR3 protein: CASSWGTQYF; J gene: TRBJ2-3; D gene: NA; clone size: NA; V gene: TRBV7-9
CDR3 DNA: TGCAGTGCGATTAGCGGGGGGGCGGCCAAAAACATTCAGTACTTC; CDR3 protein: CSAISGGAAKNIQYF; J gene: TRBJ2-4; D gene: TRBD2; clone size: many; V gene: TRBV20-1
CDR3 DNA: TGCAGCGGTCGGGTCTCCGACACTGAAGCTTTCTTT; CDR3 protein: CSGRVSDTEAFF; J gene: TRBJ1-1; D gene: NA; clone size: few; V gene: TRBV29-1
CDR3 DNA: TGTGCCAGCAGCTCCCGGGACAGGGCGTCCTACGAGCAGTTCTTC; CDR3 protein: CASSSRDRASYEQFF; J gene: TRBJ2-1; D gene: TRBD1; clone size: NA; V gene: TRBV3-1
CDR3 DNA: TGTGCCGGATCATCCGGGACAGGGCAAATCACAGATACGCAGTATTTT; CDR3 protein: CAGSSGTGQITDTQYF; J gene: TRBJ2-3; D gene: TRBD1; clone size: NA; V gene: TRBV25-1
CDR3 DNA: TGCGCCAGCAGCCACCGGGACAGGGGGTCAGTCCTCGAGCAGTACTTC; CDR3 protein: CASSHRDRGSVLEQYF; J gene: TRBJ2-7; D gene: TRBD1; clone size: many; V gene: TRBV5-1
CDR3 DNA: TGCAGCGCCGCCGCTAGCGGGGTTCACTACACAGATACGCAGTATTTT; CDR3 protein: CSAAASGVHYTDTQYF; J gene: TRBJ2-3; D gene: TRBD2; clone size: NA; V gene: TRBV29-1
CDR3 DNA: TGTGCCAGCAGTTTAGCGCTCCCCAGGGCCTATGGCTACACCTTC; CDR3 protein: CASSLALPRAYGYTF; J gene: TRBJ1-2; D gene: NA; clone size: NA; V gene: TRBV12-3/TRBV12-4
CDR3 DNA: TGCAGTGCCCTTTGGGACAGGGGAAACGAGCAGTACTTC; CDR3 protein: CSALWDRGNEQYF; J gene: TRBJ2-7; D gene: TRBD1; clone size: few; V gene: TRBV20-1
CDR3 DNA: TGTGCCACCAGCAGAGTACGAGCGTCCCTCCAAGAGACCCAGTACTTC; CDR3 protein: CATSRVRASLQETQYF; J gene: TRBJ2-5; D gene: NA; clone size: few; V gene: TRBV15
CDR3 DNA: TGTGCCAGCAGTGAAGATCGGATCTCCTACGAGCAGTACTTC; CDR3 protein: CASSEDRISYEQYF; J gene: TRBJ2-7; D gene: NA; clone size: NA; V gene: TRBV2
CDR3 DNA: TGTGCCAGCAGTTTATCTTCCAGGCCGGGGTATGGCTACACCTTC; CDR3 protein: CASSLSSRPGYGYTF; J gene: TRBJ1-2; D gene: NA; clone size: NA; V gene: TRBV27
CDR3 DNA: TGTGCCAGCAGCACCCGACTAGCGGGAACGGGCGAGCAGTACTTC; CDR3 protein: CASSTRLAGTGEQYF; J gene: TRBJ2-7; D gene: TRBD2; clone size: many; V gene: TRBV7-2
CDR3 DNA: TGCGCCAGCAGCTTGTGGGGCCTTGGTAGTGCGAACAACTACGAGCAGTACTTC; CDR3 protein: CASSLWGLGSANNYEQYF; J gene: TRBJ2-7; D gene: NA; clone size: few; V gene: TRBV5-1
CDR3 DNA: TGTGCCAGCAGCACGTATGAGACAGAAGCTTTCTTT; CDR3 protein: CASSTYETEAFF; J gene: TRBJ1-1; D gene: NA; clone size: once; V gene: TRBV4-2
CDR3 DNA: TGTGCCAGCAGCCCTGGGGATTTTAACTATGGCTACACCTTC; CDR3 protein: CASSPGDFNYGYTF; J gene: TRBJ1-2; D gene: NA; clone size: few; V gene: TRBV7-9
CDR3 DNA: TGCGCCAGCAGCTGGGGACTACTACTAGCGGGGTTTGGAGAGACCCAGTACTTC; CDR3 protein: CASSWGLLLAGFGETQYF; J gene: TRBJ2-5; D gene: TRBD2; clone size: few; V gene: TRBV5-1
CDR3 DNA: TGTGCCAGCAGATCCGGGGCTAACTATGGCTACACCTTC; CDR3 protein: CASRSGANYGYTF; J gene: TRBJ1-2; D gene: NA; clone size: many; V gene: TRBV6-5
CDR3 DNA: TGTGCCAGCAGCCCAAGTGGGACAGCGGCGAACACTGAAGCTTTCTTT; CDR3 protein: CASSPSGTAANTEAFF; J gene: TRBJ1-1; D gene: TRBD1; clone size: few; V gene: TRBV4-2
CDR3 DNA: TGCAGCGGGGAACGAGGGGGGACGCAGTATTTT; CDR3 protein: CSGERGGTQYF; J gene: TRBJ2-3; D gene: NA; clone size: few; V gene: TRBV29-1
CDR3 DNA: TGCGCCAGCAGCCCAGGGGGGAGCTCAACTAATGAAAAACTGTTTTTT; CDR3 protein: CASSPGGSSTNEKLFF; J gene: TRBJ1-4; D gene: TRBD1; clone size: NA; V gene: TRBV5-1